This T cell receptor beta chain was captured in a study of blood T cells in healthy people across ages. General study points: Because donor CMV status was unknown, expanded clonotype changes were possibly confounded.

As for this clonotype: Its specificity is unknown.

V shed 3 bases, J shed 4 bases, and the junction held 15 bases outside the gene matches. CDR3 size: 18 residues. Germline CDR1 and CDR2: MGHDK and SYGVNS. Then a second PCR, running roughly 7 to 11 cycles, was carried out with a sample-barcoded 5' primer and a J-beta primer mix. TCRdb fed the 5' RACE reads into MiXCR, producing one record per CDR3 protein. The data hold just over 800,000 distinct CDR3 sequences, with under 80% observed a single time. Material for sequencing was blood. The rearrangement uses TRBV25-1 and TRBJ2-1, with 7 bases that match TRBD1. This clonotype was sampled from a man aged 30-40 years in good health. CDR3 region: CASSEGPGTERIYNEQFF. The CDR3 nucleotides read TGTGCCAGCAGTGAGGGCCCCGGGACAGAAAGAATTTACAATGAGCAGTTCTTC. Drawing the rest from reference TRBV25-1 and TRBJ2-1, the complete variable domain is EADIYQTPRYLVIGTGKKITLECSQTMGHDKMYWYQQDPGMELHLIHYSYGVNSTEKGDLSSESTVSRIRTEHFPLTLESARPSHTSQYLCASSEGPGTERIYNEQFFGPGTRLTVL.